This T cell receptor (beta chain) was documented in a study of CXCR3-negative and CXCR3-positive naive CD8 T cells. Study-level findings and limits: The study found CXCR3 expression partially decreased after cryopreservation and ran most assays on fresh PBMCs. From TRB CDR3 properties, TCR strength was inferred; surface CD5 did not differ between naive subsets. Memory cells showed distinct TRBV-TRBJ patterns, while the two naive subsets matched.

CDR1 is LGHDT, CDR2 YNNKEL, per germline (reference sequence). This CDR3 contains 13 residues. Regarding this clonotype: As yet, its antigen is unknown.

It was by 5' RACE with UMI labels that the TRB cDNA libraries were prepared. TCRdb re-called the 5' RACE reads; one entry per CDR3 protein, DNA not given. The sample table includes around 140,000 distinct CDR3 sequences. The chain links TRBV3-1 to TRBJ2-7; no DNA is available, so the TRBD1 call from TCRdb remains unchecked. This sequence originates from a human donor in good health. Some clones in this sample may be carry-over from other donors' samples. The sample taken for sequencing was naive CXCR3- CD8+ T cells from blood. Subset specified: CD45RO-CCR7+CD27+CD95- naive CD8+ T cells lacking CXCR3 (TNR3-). Here the CDR3 reads CASSQPDSYEQYF.